The 13 T cell receptor beta chains below come from one sample, sequenced in a study of cytomegalovirus exposure and HLA in healthy donors. The method was immunoSEQ multiplex PCR; TCRdb's version includes in-frame clones alone and lacks a portion of them. The sample yields nearly 200,000 clones, 84% seen once. Sequenced material: PBMCs. Receptor source: a woman younger than 45 in good health and CMV-seropositive.

The rearrangement uses TRBV7-9 and TRBJ2-7, with a tentative D call TRBD2 (6 bases). V lost 5 bases, J lost 3 bases, and 17 bases lay in between. Germline CDR1 SEHNR, CDR2 FQNEAQ (reference sequence). This CDR3 spans 15 amino acids. CDR3 nucleotides: TGTGCCAGCAGCCCGCGCCGGGACTTCCTCTACGAGCAGTACTTC. Amino acid sequence: CASSPRRDFLYEQYF. The entire variable domain, with the rest obtained from reference TRBV7-9 and TRBJ2-7, is as follows: DTGVSQNPRHKITKRGQNVTFRCDPISEHNRLYWYRQTLGQGPEFLTYFQNEAQLEKSRLLSDRFSAERPKGSFSTLEIQRTEQGDSAMYLCASSPRRDFLYEQYFGPGTRLTVT.

This sequence joins TRBV6-5 and TRBJ1-2, with 7 bases identical to TRBD1. CDR3 length: 15 amino acids. Trimming removed 0 bases from V and 2 bases from J; junction bases left unmatched: 3. Germline lookup yields CDR1 MNHEY and CDR2 SVGAGI. The CDR3 is CASSYSMTGNYGYTF. DNA of the CDR3: TGTGCCAGCAGTTACTCGATGACAGGGAACTATGGCTACACCTTC.

This clone has only a few counts. The J gene is TRBJ2-1, the V gene TRBV2; 14 nucleotides align to TRBD2. This CDR3 is 16 amino acids long. CDR1 and CDR2 (germline): SNHLY, FYNNEI. Trimming took 5 bases from V and 9 from J; bases not matched to a gene: 9. In DNA form, the CDR3 reads TGTGCCAGCAGTCGTGAGGGACTAGCGGGAGTGAGTGAGCAGTTCTTC. Translated, it gives CASSREGLAGVSEQFF.

V is TRBV7-2 and J is TRBJ2-7; tentative D call: TRBD2 (6 bases). The V end lost 1 base, the J end lost 2 bases, and 9 bases lay between the germline ends. The CDR3 length is 14 residues. CDR1 is SGHTA, CDR2 FQGNSA, per germline. CDR3 coding DNA: TGTGCCAGCAGCTTAGACGGGGGTCCCTACGAGCAGTACTTC. It yields the protein CASSLDGGPYEQYF. The variable domain in full, with the rest retrieved from reference TRBV7-2 and TRBJ2-7, is GAGVSQSPSNKVTEKGKDVELRCDPISGHTALYWYRQSLGQGLEFLIYFQGNSAPDKSGLPSDRFSAERTGGSVSTLTIQRTQQEDSAVYLCASSLDGGPYEQYFGPGTRLTVT.

The chain has TRBV28 and TRBJ2-1; D possibly corresponds to TRBD2 (5 bases). The CDR3 has 17 amino acids. Germline V gene sequence: CDR1 MDHEN, CDR2 SYDVKM. Deletions cut 6 bases from V and 0 bases from J, with 18 bases between. The CDR3 loop is CASSPGWPAGSYNEQFF. The CDR3 nucleotides are TGTGCCAGCAGCCCGGGATGGCCAGCCGGCTCCTACAATGAGCAGTTCTTC. The whole variable domain, remainder taken from reference TRBV28 and TRBJ2-1, is DVKVTQSSRYLVKRTGEKVFLECVQDMDHENMFWYRQDPGLGLRLIYFSYDVKMKEKGDIPEGYSVSREKKERFSLILESASTNQTSMYLCASSPGWPAGSYNEQFFGPGTRLTVL.

This chain uses TRBV6-5 with TRBJ2-7; 7 bases line up with TRBD2. Germline V gene lookup returns CDR1 MNHEY and CDR2 SVGAGI. J was trimmed by 7 bases and V by 6 bases; bases with no gene match: 15. CDR3 length: 15 residues. The CDR3 nucleotides are TGTGCCAGCAGCCTCGGCGGGAGTTCCCCTAGGGAGCAGTACTTC. This gives the protein CASSLGGSSPREQYF.

The chain recombines TRBV11-2 with TRBJ2-7; D call uncertain. The CDR3 runs 13 residues. The germline V and J ends were trimmed by 4 bases and 2 bases, with 9 bases remaining between them. CDR1 is SGHAT, CDR2 FQNNGV, per germline. CDR3 bases: TGTGCCAGCAGCTCGCCCTATACCTACGAGCAGTACTTC. Its protein is CASSSPYTYEQYF.

The V call is TRBV11-3, the J call TRBJ2-1; 7 bases align to TRBD2. Germline CDR1 reads SGHNT; CDR2 reads YENEEA. The CDR3 is made up of 17 amino acids. The V segment lost 0 bases and the J segment 3 bases; nucleotides outside the gene matches: 8. Written as DNA, the CDR3 is TGTGCCAGCAGCTTAGATCTGCGCGGGGGATTCTACAATGAGCAGTTCTTC. This codes for CASSLDLRGGFYNEQFF. Full variable domain (missing parts from reference TRBV11-3 and TRBJ2-1): EAGVVQSPRYKIIEKKQPVAFWCNPISGHNTLYWYLQNLGQGPELLIRYENEEAVDDSQLPKDRFSAERLKGVDSTLKIQPAELGDSAVYLCASSLDLRGGFYNEQFFGPGTRLTVL.

The V and J genes are TRBV2 and TRBJ2-1; possibly TRBD2 for D (5 bases). The CDR3 is made up of 14 amino acids. The germline gives CDR1 SNHLY, CDR2 FYNNEI. The germline V and J ends were trimmed by 8 bases and 2 bases, with 13 bases remaining between them. As DNA, the CDR3 is TGTGCCAGCGCTTCGGGGTCCCCCTACAATGAGCAGTTCTTC. This codes for CASASGSPYNEQFF. Full variable domain (outside the CDR3, taken from reference TRBV2 and TRBJ2-1): EPEVTQTPSHQVTQMGQEVILRCVPISNHLYFYWYRQILGQKVEFLVSFYNNEISEKSEIFDDQFSVERPDGSNFTLKIRSTKLEDSAMYFCASASGSPYNEQFFGPGTRLTVL.

The chain's CDR3 is CSVEHRDRSSYEQYF. The CDR3 DNA reads TGCAGCGTTGAACACAGGGACAGGAGCTCCTACGAGCAGTACTTC. The chain is built from TRBV29-1 and TRBJ2-7; 8 nucleotides align to TRBD1. The CDR3 is 15 amino acids. CDR1 SQVTM and CDR2 ANQGSEA come from the germline V gene. The ends lost 2 bases at V and 0 bases at J; junction bases unmatched: 6.

The V and J genes are TRBV7-2 and TRBJ2-7, with TRBD2 as a possible D gene (5 bases). V was cut by 5 bases and J by 3 bases, with 14 bases left in between. The germline gives CDR1 SGHTA, CDR2 FQGNSA. The CDR3 is 14 amino acids. This CDR3 reads CASSPWPGYYEQYF. The CDR3, as DNA: TGTGCCAGCAGCCCCTGGCCGGGATACTACGAGCAGTACTTC.

V is TRBV11-2 and J is TRBJ2-2, with 7 positions matching TRBD1. V was clipped by 8 bases and J by 7 bases; unmatched bases: 7. This CDR3 is built from 13 residues. Germline CDR1 and CDR2: SGHAT and FQNNGV. The CDR3 loop reads CASRQGMVGELFF. The CDR3 DNA reads as TGTGCCAGCCGACAGGGTATGGTCGGGGAGCTGTTTTTT. Full variable domain (rest looked up from reference TRBV11-2 and TRBJ2-2): EAGVAQSPRYKIIEKRQSVAFWCNPISGHATLYWYQQILGQGPKLLIQFQNNGVVDDSQLPKDRFSAERLKGVDSTLKIQPAKLEDSAVYLCASRQGMVGELFFGEGSRLTVL.

The V gene is TRBV7-9, the J gene TRBJ2-5; 9 bases align to TRBD2. Germline V gene sequence: CDR1 SEHNR, CDR2 FQNEAQ (reference sequence). With 5 bases clipped from V and 5 bases from J, the junction kept 9 bases outside the gene matches. The CDR3 has 15 amino acids. CDR3 in amino acids: CASSHTIAGEETQYF. The DNA of the CDR3 is TGTGCCAGCAGCCACACCATAGCGGGAGAGGAGACCCAGTACTTC.